This is a list of T cell receptor beta chains from one sample in a study of cytomegalovirus exposure and HLA in healthy donors. Method: immunoSEQ multiplex PCR; TCRdb's copy keeps in-frame clones and lacks some. This table holds 250,000 to 300,000 clones, 65% to 90% found once. Material: PBMCs. These receptors were collected from a young woman in good health and CMV-seronegative. CDR3s include the opening cysteine and the closing phenylalanine or tryptophan. A D gene is named only where the DNA matches it firmly. Rows give clone size only sometimes, using once, few, many, or a class for an expanded clone.

v_gene,abundance,len,d_gene,j_gene,CDR3nt,CDR3aa
TRBV5-5,.,14,TRBD1,TRBJ2-5,TGTGCCAGCAGCCCCGGACAGGGGCGAGAGACCCAGTACTTC,CASSPGQGRETQYF
TRBV19,.,14,TRBD1,TRBJ2-7,TGTGCCAGTAGCTCCGGGACAGGGCCCTACGAGCAGTACTTC,CASSSGTGPYEQYF
TRBV4-1,many,16,TRBD1,TRBJ2-7,TGCGCCAGCAGCCAATTCTACTTCGGACAGGCCTACGAGCAGTACTTC,CASSQFYFGQAYEQYF
TRBV5-8,.,15,.,TRBJ1-4,TGTGCCAGCAGCTTGGCCCGGGGTTCGAATGAAAAACTGTTTTTT,CASSLARGSNEKLFF
TRBV18,.,18,TRBD1,TRBJ2-4,TGTGCCAGCTCAGCGACCAACCGGGACAGGGATTTAAAAAACATTCAGTACTTC,CASSATNRDRDLKNIQYF
TRBV4-1,.,16,TRBD1,TRBJ1-2,TGCGCCAGCAGCCAAGTTGGGACAGGGGGCAACCTTGGCTACACCTTC,CASSQVGTGGNLGYTF
TRBV6-5,.,13,.,TRBJ2-4,TGTGCCAGCAGTTACTCGGGCCGAAACATTCAGTACTTC,CASSYSGRNIQYF
TRBV19,.,13,.,TRBJ1-2,TGTGCCAGTAGCAGAGACAGACTCTATGGCTACACCTTC,CASSRDRLYGYTF
TRBV4-3,.,14,TRBD1,TRBJ1-2,TGCGCCAGCAGCCTTGACAGGGGGCAATATGGCTACACCTTC,CASSLDRGQYGYTF
TRBV4-3,.,16,TRBD2,TRBJ2-3,TGCGCCAGCAGCCAAGATCGAAGCGGGGGGTCAGATACGCAGTATTTT,CASSQDRSGGSDTQYF
TRBV6-5,.,15,.,TRBJ1-5,TGTGCCAGCGGCACGGACAGAATGGATGGTCAGCCCCAGCATTTT,CASGTDRMDGQPQHF
TRBV11-2,few,12,.,TRBJ2-3,TGTGCCAGCAGCTCCGGGACAAAGACGCAGTATTTT,CASSSGTKTQYF
TRBV27,.,22,TRBD2,TRBJ2-2,TGTGCCAGCAGTTTATTCGACCCAGGACTAGCGGGAAGCCTCGAGCTCTCCGGGGAGCTGTTTTTT,CASSLFDPGLAGSLELSGELFF
TRBV18,once,13,.,TRBJ2-7,TGTGCCAGCTCACCCCCGCCGGGTTACGAGCAGTACTTC,CASSPPPGYEQYF
TRBV5-1,.,13,.,TRBJ1-1,TGCGCCAGCAGCCCAACCCGCGGTACTGAAGCTTTCTTT,CASSPTRGTEAFF